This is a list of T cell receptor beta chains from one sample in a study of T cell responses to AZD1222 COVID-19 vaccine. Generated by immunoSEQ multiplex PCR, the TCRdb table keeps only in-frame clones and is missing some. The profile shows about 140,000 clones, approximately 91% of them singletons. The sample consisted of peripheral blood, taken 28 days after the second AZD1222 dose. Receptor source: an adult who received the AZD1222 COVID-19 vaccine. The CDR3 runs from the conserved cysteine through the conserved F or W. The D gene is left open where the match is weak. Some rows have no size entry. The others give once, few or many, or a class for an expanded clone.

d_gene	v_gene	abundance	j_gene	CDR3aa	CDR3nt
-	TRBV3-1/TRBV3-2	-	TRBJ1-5	CASSRDRHQPQHF	TGTGCCAGCAGCCGCGACAGACATCAGCCCCAGCATTTT
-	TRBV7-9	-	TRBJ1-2	CASSPPGPDGYTF	TGTGCCAGCAGCCCCCCGGGGCCAGATGGCTACACCTTC
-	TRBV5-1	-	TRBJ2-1	CASSFEPNSYNEQFF	TGCGCCAGCAGCTTCGAACCTAACTCCTACAATGAGCAGTTCTTC
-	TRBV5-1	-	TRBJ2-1	CASSLVGSSYNEQFF	TGCGCCAGCAGCTTGGTTGGGAGCTCCTACAATGAGCAGTTCTTC
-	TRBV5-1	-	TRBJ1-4	CASSPLGAGEKLFF	TGCGCCAGCAGCCCCCTCGGCGCTGGTGAAAAACTGTTTTTT
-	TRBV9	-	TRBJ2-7	CASSSPPGQNTYEQYF	TGTGCCAGCAGCTCCCCCCCGGGACAAAACACCTACGAGCAGTACTTC
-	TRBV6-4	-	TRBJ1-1	CASSDSMGGSTEAFF	TGTGCCAGCAGTGACTCGATGGGGGGATCCACTGAAGCTTTCTTT
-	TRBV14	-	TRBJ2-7	CASSQPNRNKYEQYF	TGTGCCAGCAGCCAACCGAACAGGAATAAGTACGAGCAGTACTTC
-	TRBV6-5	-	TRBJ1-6	CASSTSNSPLHF	TGTGCCAGCAGCACCAGTAATTCACCCCTCCACTTT
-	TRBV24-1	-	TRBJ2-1	CATSDWDSSNEQFF	TGTGCCACCAGTGACTGGGACTCCTCCAATGAGCAGTTCTTC
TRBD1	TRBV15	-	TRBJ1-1	CATSRDYGGTDRNEAFF	TGTGCCACCAGCAGAGATTACGGAGGGACAGACCGCAATGAAGCTTTCTTT
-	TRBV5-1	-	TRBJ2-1	CASSLGPGLNNEQFF	TGCGCCAGCAGCTTGGGCCCTGGACTGAACAATGAGCAGTTCTTC
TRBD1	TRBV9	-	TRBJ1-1	CASSVEGTVNTEAFF	TGTGCCAGCAGCGTAGAAGGGACAGTGAACACTGAAGCTTTCTTT
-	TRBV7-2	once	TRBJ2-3	CASRQHPSDPSTDTQYF	TGTGCCAGCAGGCAACACCCTAGCGACCCTAGCACAGATACGCAGTATTTT
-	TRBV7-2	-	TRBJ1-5	CASSPEWGARAPQHF	TGTGCCAGCAGCCCAGAGTGGGGTGCAAGGGCGCCCCAGCATTTT
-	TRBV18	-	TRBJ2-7	CASSLGELLAYEQYF	TGTGCCAGCTCTCTCGGGGAGCTATTAGCCTACGAGCAGTACTTC
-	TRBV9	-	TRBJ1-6	CASSVAQGESPLHF	TGTGCCAGCAGCGTAGCACAGGGAGAGTCACCCCTCCACTTT
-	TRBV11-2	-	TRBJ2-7	CASSLGDSVYEQYF	TGTGCCAGCAGCTTAGGAGACTCTGTCTACGAGCAGTACTTC
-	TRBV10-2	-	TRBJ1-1	CASLRNTEAFF	TGCGCCAGCTTGAGGAACACTGAAGCTTTCTTT
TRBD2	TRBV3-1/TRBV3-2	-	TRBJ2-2	CASSLSGRIAGELFF	TGTGCCAGCAGCCTTAGCGGGAGAATTGCCGGGGAGCTGTTTTTT
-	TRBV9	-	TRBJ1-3	CASSVVPSGDTIYF	TGTGCCAGCAGCGTAGTGCCCTCAGGGGACACCATATATTTT
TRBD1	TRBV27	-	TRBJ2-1	CASSLWGIRDRGDEQFF	TGTGCCAGCAGTTTATGGGGTATCCGGGACAGGGGCGATGAGCAGTTCTTC
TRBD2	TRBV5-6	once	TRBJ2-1	CASSTWASGIGEDEQFF	TGTGCCAGCTCAACCTGGGCTAGCGGGATAGGGGAGGATGAGCAGTTCTTC
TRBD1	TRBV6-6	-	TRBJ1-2	CASSQPTGNSYGYTF	TGTGCCAGCAGTCAACCGACAGGGAACTCGTATGGCTACACCTTC
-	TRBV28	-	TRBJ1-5	CASSHRRGVQPQHF	TGTGCCAGCAGTCATCGCAGGGGAGTTCAGCCCCAGCATTTT
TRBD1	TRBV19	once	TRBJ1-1	CASSPGTGVVNTEAFF	TGTGCCAGTAGTCCTGGGACAGGCGTAGTGAACACTGAAGCTTTCTTT
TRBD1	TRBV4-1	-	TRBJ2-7	CASSPSQGPGYEQYF	TGCGCCAGCAGCCCCTCACAGGGGCCTGGCTACGAGCAGTACTTC
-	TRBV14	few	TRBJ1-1	CASSLTVGTEAFF	TGTGCCAGCAGCCTCACGGTGGGGACTGAAGCTTTCTTT
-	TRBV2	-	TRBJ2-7	CASTQDMATYEQYF	TGTGCCAGCACTCAAGATATGGCCACCTACGAGCAGTACTTC
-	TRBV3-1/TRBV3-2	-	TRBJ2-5	CASSQGVLRWRETQYF	TGTGCCAGCAGCCAAGGGGTGCTAAGATGGAGGGAGACCCAGTACTTC
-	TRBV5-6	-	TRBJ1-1	CASRLRGVNTEAFF	TGTGCCAGCAGGCTGAGGGGGGTGAACACTGAAGCTTTCTTT
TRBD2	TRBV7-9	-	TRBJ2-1	CASSLRMTSGPDEQFF	TGTGCCAGCAGCCTTAGGATGACTAGCGGACCTGATGAGCAGTTCTTC
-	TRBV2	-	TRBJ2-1	CASSDTGAYNEQFF	TGTGCCAGCAGTGATACGGGGGCCTACAATGAGCAGTTCTTC
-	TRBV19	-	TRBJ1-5	CASSLWGGNQPQHF	TGTGCCAGTAGCCTCTGGGGCGGCAATCAGCCCCAGCATTTT
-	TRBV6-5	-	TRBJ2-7	CASTRGPDYEQYF	TGTGCCAGCACGAGGGGCCCCGACTACGAGCAGTACTTC
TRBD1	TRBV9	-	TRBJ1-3	CASSVGTGPRNTIYF	TGTGCCAGCAGCGTAGGGACAGGGCCCAGAAACACCATATATTTT
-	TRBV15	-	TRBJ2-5	CATSRDLGVGETQYF	TGTGCCACCAGCAGAGATCTGGGGGTCGGGGAGACCCAGTACTTC
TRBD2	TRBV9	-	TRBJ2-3	CASSSGPPLAGGDTQYF	TGTGCCAGCAGCTCGGGCCCGCCTCTAGCGGGGGGAGATACGCAGTATTTT
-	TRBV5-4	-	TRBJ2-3	CASRSQGGGLTDTQYF	TGTGCCAGCAGATCTCAGGGGGGGGGTTTAACAGATACGCAGTATTTT
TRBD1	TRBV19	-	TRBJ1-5	CASSNRDRNQPQHF	TGTGCCAGTAGTAACCGGGACAGAAATCAGCCCCAGCATTTT
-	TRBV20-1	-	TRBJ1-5	CSASDNDQPQHF	TGCAGTGCTAGTGACAACGACCAGCCCCAGCATTTT
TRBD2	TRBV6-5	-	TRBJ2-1	CASSGLAGRGQFF	TGTGCCAGCAGCGGACTAGCGGGGCGGGGGCAGTTCTTC
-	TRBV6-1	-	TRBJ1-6	CASSEYGGLSSPLHF	TGTGCCAGCAGTGAATATGGGGGGCTTAGTTCACCCCTCCACTTT
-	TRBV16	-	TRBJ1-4	CASSQGQRNEKLFF	TGTGCCAGCAGCCAAGGACAAAGGAATGAAAAACTGTTTTTT